This T cell receptor (beta chain) is drawn from a study of T cells in Graves' hyperthyroidism and ophthalmopathy. Study results and caveats: Ophthalmopathy was distinguished from stable hyperthyroidism by 13 V-J signatures. It was a median 6.5 months before onset that the model predicted ophthalmopathy.

This CDR3 has 15 residues. The germline V gene encodes CDR1 LNHNV and CDR2 YYDKDF (reference sequence). The J segment lost 3 bases and the V segment lost 1 base, leaving 4 bases of the junction unmatched. Details on this clonotype: Its antigen is not known.

From RNA transcripts, TCR beta CDR3 regions were amplified. The study used the HTBI primer set for a first-round RT-PCR of the TCR CDR3. TCRdb redid the calling of the multiplex PCR reads with MiXCR, one entry per CDR3 protein. This sample carries over 250,000 distinct CDR3 sequences, 20% to 30% of them seen once, and the ten largest clones take approximately 30%. Sequenced input: blood. The receptor was isolated from a man aged 35 to 55 with Graves' hyperthyroidism that later progressed to Graves' ophthalmopathy. The chain joins TRBV15 to TRBJ2-7; 9 bases agree with TRBD2. The CDR3 here is CATSRVSGSFYEQYF. The CDR3 coding sequence is TGTGCCACCAGCAGAGTTAGCGGGAGTTTCTACGAGCAGTACTTC.